The 32 T cell receptor beta chains below were found in one sample sequenced in a study of blood T cells in healthy people across ages. A second PCR of roughly 7 to 11 cycles used a sample-barcoded 5' primer and a J-beta primer mix. TCRdb recomputed calls from the 5' RACE reads with MiXCR, one row per CDR3 protein. The repertoire consists of approximately 360,000 distinct CDR3 sequences, with 45% to 65% occurring once and the leading ten covering over 40%. The sample comprised blood. These receptors were taken from a man between 60 and 75 years old in good health.

This clonotype appeared a few times. The chain is built from TRBV4-2 and TRBJ2-3; possibly TRBD2 for D (5 bases). The CDR3 is 14 residues long. V was pared by 0 bases and J by 8 bases, with 12 bases between. Germline CDR1 reads LGHNA; CDR2 reads YNFKEQ. CDR3 nucleotides: TGTGCCAGCAGCCAAGAAGCTTTGGCGGGTACGCAGTATTTT. Protein: CASSQEALAGTQYF.

This clonotype was recorded only once. The genes are TRBV29-1 and TRBJ2-5; no clear D gene. Germline values: CDR1 SQVTM, CDR2 ANQGSEA. The CDR3 sequence is 15 residues long. The V end lost 1 base, the J end lost 5 bases, and 17 bases lay between the germline ends. CDR3 loop: CSVEADRIVSETQYF. Written as DNA, the CDR3 is TGCAGCGTTGAAGCCGATAGAATAGTCTCTGAGACCCAGTACTTC.

This clonotype was found many times. The CDR3 loop is CASSIRQDEQYF. The CDR3 nucleotides read TGCGCCAGCAGCATTAGACAGGACGAGCAGTACTTC. The rearrangement joins TRBV5-1 to TRBJ2-7; maybe TRBD1 (6 bases). CDR1 SGHRS and CDR2 YFSETQ come from the germline V gene. With 4 bases removed from V and 5 bases from J, the gap between germline ends came to 10 bases. CDR3 length: 12 residues. Full variable domain (outside the CDR3, taken from reference TRBV5-1 and TRBJ2-7): KAGVTQTPRYLIKTRGQQVTLSCSPISGHRSVSWYQQTPGQGLQFLFEYFSETQRNKGNFPGRFSGRQFSNSRSEMNVSTLELGDSALYLCASSIRQDEQYFGPGTRLTVT.

This clonotype was counted ten times or more. This sequence may be a read error, since a much larger clone differs from it by one base. The rearrangement links TRBV7-9 to TRBJ2-6; D call uncertain. V was trimmed by 5 bases and J by 0 bases, leaving 2 bases between them. Germline assignment: CDR1 SEHNR and CDR2 FQNEAQ (reference sequence). The CDR3 length is 13 residues. The CDR3 bases are TGTGCCAGCAGCGCCTCTGGGGCCAACGTCCTGACTTTC. It translates to CASSASGANVLTF.

This clonotype has only a few counts. This chain links TRBV5-5 with TRBJ2-3; 10 bases line up with TRBD2. Per germline, CDR1 SGHKS and CDR2 YYEKEE (reference sequence). The CDR3 spans 16 residues. After removal of 3 bases from V and 5 bases from J, the junction contained 9 bases not matched to a gene. The CDR3 loop reads CASSSEAGGRVDTQYF. CDR3 in DNA: TGTGCCAGCAGCTCTGAAGCGGGAGGGAGGGTAGATACGCAGTATTTT.

This clonotype turned up a few times. The V gene is TRBV20-1, the J gene TRBJ2-4; 9 nucleotides align to TRBD1. The CDR3 runs 16 residues. The germline gives CDR1 DFQATT, CDR2 SNEGSKA (reference sequence). J was trimmed by 9 bases and V by 4 bases; bases with no gene match: 16. The CDR3 sequence is CSATLGTGTQSGIQYF. In nucleotides, the CDR3 is TGCAGTGCTACCCTCGGGACAGGGACCCAAAGCGGCATTCAGTACTTC.

This sequence joins TRBV5-6 and TRBJ2-6, with unresolved D. Germline V gene sequence: CDR1 SGHDT, CDR2 YYEEEE. This CDR3 comprises 17 residues. Trimming cost V 4 bases and J 2 bases, with 16 bases left between them. In DNA form, the CDR3 reads TGTGCCAGCAGCGGTGGTGGGGTTTATACTGGGGCCAACGTCCTGACTTTC. Translating it yields CASSGGGVYTGANVLTF.

The chain combines TRBV29-1 with TRBJ2-4; 9 bases are shared with TRBD1. V dropped 7 bases and J dropped 7; count of bases not matched to a gene: 8. Germline V gene sequence: CDR1 SQVTM, CDR2 ANQGSEA. The length of the CDR3 is 13 residues. The CDR3 sequence is CSDTSTGGNIQYF. As DNA, the CDR3 is TGCAGCGATACCTCGACAGGGGGGAACATTCAGTACTTC. The whole variable domain, filled in from reference TRBV29-1 and TRBJ2-4, reads SAVISQKPSRDICQRGTSLTIQCQVDSQVTMMFWYRQQPGQSLTLIATANQGSEATYESGFVIDKFPISRPNLTFSTLTVSNMSPEDSSIYLCSDTSTGGNIQYFGAGTRLSVL.

V gene TRBV29-1 combines with J gene TRBJ2-1, with 10 nucleotides matching TRBD1. Germline trimming cut 4 bases from V and 7 bases from J; bases unmatched to any gene: 4. The CDR3 loop spans 13 amino acids. CDR1 is SQVTM and CDR2 is ANQGSEA in the germline V gene. The chain's CDR3 is CSVARDRGNEQFF. CDR3 bases: TGCAGCGTTGCTCGGGACAGGGGAAATGAGCAGTTCTTC.

The rearrangement joins TRBV6-5 to TRBJ2-5; 9 bases match TRBD1. Looked up from germline, CDR1 is MNHEY and CDR2 is SVGAGI. CDR3 length: 15 residues. V lost 0 bases and J lost 3; bases outside the gene matches: 2. This chain's CDR3 is CASSYSRDREETQYF. In DNA, the CDR3 is TGTGCCAGCAGTTACTCCCGGGACAGGGAAGAGACCCAGTACTTC.

The chain combines TRBV29-1 with TRBJ1-2, with a weak D call TRBD1 (6 bases). CDR1 and CDR2 (germline): SQVTM, ANQGSEA. The ends were cut back, 1 base at V and 2 bases at J, with 14 bases in the middle. The CDR3 length is 15 residues. Here the CDR3 DNA reads TGCAGCGTTGAAGGGGGGTACAGGGTAAACTATGGCTACACCTTC. Protein: CSVEGGYRVNYGYTF.

The chain combines TRBV4-1 with TRBJ2-5; TRBD1 agrees at 7 bases. Trimming cost V 0 bases and J 12 bases; bases outside gene matches: 4. This CDR3 has 12 residues. Germline V CDR1 and CDR2: MGHRA, YSYEKL. CDR3 DNA: TGCGCCAGCAGCCAAGACGGGACAGCTGAGTACTTC. It is translated as CASSQDGTAEYF.

This clonotype was counted between two and nine times. The chain recombines TRBV14 with TRBJ2-4; D gene unclear. Germline V gene lookup returns CDR1 SGHDN and CDR2 FVKESK. This CDR3 spans 15 amino acids. Trimming took off 4 bases at V and 3 bases at J, with 13 bases between the two ends. The CDR3: CASSPLGAGKNIQYF. Written as DNA, the CDR3 is TGTGCCAGCAGCCCACTTGGAGCAGGCAAAAACATTCAGTACTTC.

This clonotype came up many times. The chain couples TRBV3-1 to TRBJ2-1; 9 bases are a match to TRBD2. The CDR3 is 18 residues long. The V gene end was trimmed by 0 bases and the J gene end by 2 bases; junction bases not matched to a gene: 8. In germline, CDR1 is LGHDT, CDR2 YNNKEL (reference sequence). The CDR3 region is CASSQDRGSGSPYNEQFF. The CDR3 DNA reads as TGTGCCAGCAGCCAAGATAGGGGTAGCGGGAGCCCCTACAATGAGCAGTTCTTC.

Only a few counts were recorded for this clonotype. The rearrangement links TRBV6-5 to TRBJ1-2; TRBD1 might be the D (6 bases). V was trimmed by 7 bases and J by 4 bases, leaving 16 bases between them. The CDR3 has 14 amino acids. Per germline, CDR1 MNHEY and CDR2 SVGAGI. Here the CDR3 DNA reads TGTGCCAGCACCCAGTTGGGGGCTCTCTATGGCTACACCTTC. It encodes CASTQLGALYGYTF.

This chain uses TRBV29-1 with TRBJ2-3, with D perhaps matching TRBD1 (6 bases). The CDR3 has 11 amino acids. Germline values: CDR1 SQVTM, CDR2 ANQGSEA. V was trimmed by 6 bases and J by 6 bases, leaving 10 bases between them. The CDR3 here is CSVPRGDTQYF. In DNA, the CDR3 is TGCAGCGTGCCAAGGGGGGATACGCAGTATTTT.

This clonotype has just a few counts. The V call is TRBV7-2, the J call TRBJ2-1; D gene uncertain. Germline assignment: CDR1 SGHTA and CDR2 FQGNSA. Trimming removed 5 bases at V and 7 bases at J, with 12 bases between. This CDR3 is built from 13 residues. DNA of the CDR3: TGTGCCAGCAGCGCCTTAGTGGGGAATGAGCAGTTCTTC. It is translated as CASSALVGNEQFF.

Concerning this clonotype: A much larger clone lies one base from this, so it may be a read error. This rearrangement joins TRBV10-3 to TRBJ2-7, with a possible D match to TRBD2 (5 bases). CDR3 length: 11 residues. The germline CDR1 and CDR2 sequences are ENHRY and SYGVKD. V dropped 9 bases and J dropped 6 bases, with 12 bases sitting between them. This chain's CDR3 is CAIGGACEQYF. Here the CDR3 DNA reads TGTGCCATAGGAGGAGCCTGCGAGCAGTACTTC.

The J gene is TRBJ2-1, the V gene TRBV7-2; D is unresolved. CDR3 length: 13 residues. The germline CDR1 and CDR2 sequences are SGHTA and FQGNSA. The germline V and J ends were trimmed by 1 base and 8 bases, with 9 bases remaining between them. Here the CDR3 reads CASSLGFGDEQFF. For the CDR3, the DNA is TGTGCCAGCAGCTTAGGGTTTGGCGATGAGCAGTTCTTC. Full variable domain (outside the CDR3, taken from reference TRBV7-2 and TRBJ2-1): GAGVSQSPSNKVTEKGKDVELRCDPISGHTALYWYRQSLGQGLEFLIYFQGNSAPDKSGLPSDRFSAERTGGSVSTLTIQRTQQEDSAVYLCASSLGFGDEQFFGPGTRLTVL.

The chain joins TRBV20-1 to TRBJ1-5; D is possibly TRBD1 (6 bases). The CDR3 spans 15 residues. Trimming took 3 bases from V and 0 from J, leaving 12 bases between them. Germline lookup yields CDR1 DFQATT and CDR2 SNEGSKA (reference sequence). The CDR3 DNA sequence: TGCAGTGCTAGGGGGGGCCAAGATAGCAATCAGCCCCAGCATTTT. This gives the protein CSARGGQDSNQPQHF.

This chain joins TRBV20-1 and TRBJ2-1; D may be TRBD2 (6 bases). Germline assignment: CDR1 DFQATT and CDR2 SNEGSKA (reference sequence). The CDR3 is 16 amino acids. The CDR3 is CRAAGTDPSYYNEQFF. The CDR3 DNA sequence: TGCAGGGCCGCCGGGACTGATCCGTCTTACTACAATGAGCAGTTCTTC.

This clonotype has at least ten counts. The rearrangement uses TRBV7-2 and TRBJ2-3, with D possibly being TRBD2 (5 bases). The V gene's germline CDR1 is SGHTA and CDR2 FQGNSA. The CDR3 totals 14 residues. V dropped 3 bases and J dropped 6 bases, with 13 bases sitting between them. The CDR3 nucleotides read TGTGCCAGCAGCTTGCCGGGGAGCCCGGATACGCAGTATTTT. It specifies CASSLPGSPDTQYF.

The rearrangement uses TRBV27 and TRBJ2-7; D remains ambiguous. CDR1 is MNHEY, CDR2 SMNVEV, per germline (reference sequence). CDR3 length: 14 amino acids. V gave up 5 bases and J gave up 7 bases, with 18 bases separating them. The CDR3 nucleotides are TGTGCCAGCAGTCGCGAACGGACCTTATTTGAGCAGTACTTC. Its protein is CASSRERTLFEQYF.

V is TRBV12-5 and J is TRBJ2-2; D ambiguous. The germline gives CDR1 LGHNT, CDR2 FRNRAP. The CDR3 extends over 17 amino acids. The V and J ends lost 1 base and 3 bases respectively, with 15 bases between them. The CDR3 region is CASGLGRTAVHTGELFF. CDR3 DNA: TGTGCTAGTGGTTTGGGCCGGACGGCGGTGCACACCGGGGAGCTGTTTTTT.

Only a few counts were recorded for this clonotype. This may stem from a read error, because a much larger clone lies one nucleotide away. This sequence joins TRBV29-1 and TRBJ2-7; 8 nucleotides agree with TRBD1. V was pared by 6 bases and J by 7 bases, with 11 bases of the junction left unmatched. This CDR3 has 13 residues. Germline lookup yields CDR1 SQVTM and CDR2 ANQGSEA. CDR3 nucleotide sequence: TGCAGCGTCAGGACAGGGCCGTACAATGAGCAGTACTTC. Protein: CSVRTGPYNEQYF.

J is TRBJ1-5 and V is TRBV5-6; D gene uncertain. The V gene lost 4 bases and the J gene lost 2 bases, with 10 bases spanning the gap. The CDR3 length is 14 residues. From germline, CDR1 is SGHDT and CDR2 YYEEEE. CDR3 in amino acids: CASSTSEGNQPQHF. In DNA, the CDR3 is TGTGCCAGCAGCACCAGCGAGGGCAATCAGCCCCAGCATTTT.

This chain connects TRBV10-3 to TRBJ2-7; 7 bases agree with TRBD1. This CDR3 region has 14 residues. The V gene's germline CDR1 is ENHRY and CDR2 SYGVKD. The junction had 10 bases not matched to a gene; V was cut back by 11 bases and J by 0 bases. This chain's CDR3 is CACHWDSRSYEQYF. DNA for the CDR3: TGTGCCTGCCACTGGGACAGCCGCTCCTACGAGCAGTACTTC.

The genes are TRBV6-5 and TRBJ2-6; D possibly corresponds to TRBD2 (5 bases). Trimming removed 6 bases at V and 1 base at J, with 10 bases between. From germline, CDR1 is MNHEY and CDR2 SVGAGI. The CDR3 is 15 amino acids. The CDR3 loop is CASRPPGSGANVLTF. CDR3 nucleotides: TGTGCCAGCAGACCCCCGGGGTCTGGGGCCAACGTCCTGACTTTC.

This clonotype showed up just once. The CDR3 region is CASSQASGPYNEQYF. The CDR3 bases are TGTGCCAGCAGCCAAGCTAGCGGGCCCTACAATGAGCAGTACTTC. The rearrangement links TRBV4-2 to TRBJ2-1; 8 nucleotides agree with TRBD2. Matching the DNA end better, TRBJ2-7 makes the J call doubtful. Germline V gene data show CDR1 as LGHNA and CDR2 as YNFKEQ. This CDR3 contains 15 residues.

Remarks on this clonotype: This may come from a read error, since a much larger clone is one base off. The V gene is TRBV24-1, the J gene TRBJ1-2; 8 bases map to TRBD1. V lost 2 bases to trimming and J lost 4 bases; unmatched junction nucleotides: 11. In germline, CDR1 is KGHDR, CDR2 SFDVKD. The CDR3 covers 17 residues. CDR3 sequence reads: CATSDWAAGTGSYGYTF. The CDR3 coding sequence is TGTGCCACCAGTGATTGGGCTGCCGGGACAGGCTCCTATGGCTACACCTTC.

The gene calls are TRBV4-2 and TRBJ1-1; D not resolved. The CDR3 is 14 residues long. V lost 3 bases and J 6 bases, leaving 14 bases between the germline ends. Germline loops: CDR1 LGHNA, CDR2 YNFKEQ. This CDR3 is CASSQAQPDPEAFF. For the CDR3, the DNA is TGTGCCAGCAGCCAGGCCCAGCCTGACCCTGAAGCTTTCTTT.

The rearrangement joins TRBV24-1 to TRBJ2-7; 9 bases match TRBD1. V was clipped by 3 bases and J by 7 bases; unmatched bases: 9. The length of the CDR3 is 15 residues. In germline, CDR1 is KGHDR, CDR2 SFDVKD. For the CDR3, the DNA is TGTGCCACCAGTGATGCCGGGACAGGGTTTTATGAGCAGTACTTC. Its translation is CATSDAGTGFYEQYF.